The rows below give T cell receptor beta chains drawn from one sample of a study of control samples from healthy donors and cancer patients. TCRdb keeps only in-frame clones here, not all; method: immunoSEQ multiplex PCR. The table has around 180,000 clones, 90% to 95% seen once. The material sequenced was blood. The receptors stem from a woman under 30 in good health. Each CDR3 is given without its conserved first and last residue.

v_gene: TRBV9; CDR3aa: ASSAWTGGALELF
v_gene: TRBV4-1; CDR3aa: ASSRGTGTYEQY
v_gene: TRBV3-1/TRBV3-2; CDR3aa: ASSQEVPGRETQY
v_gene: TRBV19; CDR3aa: ASSMDPGANVLT
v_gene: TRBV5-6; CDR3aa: ASNSDASYGYT
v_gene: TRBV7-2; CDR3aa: ASRGDKLNTEAF
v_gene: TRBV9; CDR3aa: ASSVVADRGETQY
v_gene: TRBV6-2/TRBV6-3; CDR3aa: ASSQDAGPGELF
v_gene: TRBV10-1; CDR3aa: ASSKTGGALNEQF
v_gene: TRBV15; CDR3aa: ATSYTGSGNQPQH
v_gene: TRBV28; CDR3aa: ASSYIHRGTYNEQF
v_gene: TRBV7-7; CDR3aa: ASSSAPGQAAYNEQF
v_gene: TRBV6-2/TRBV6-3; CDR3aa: ASSYQEQPQH
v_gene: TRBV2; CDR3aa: ASSEAVGDAGNTIY
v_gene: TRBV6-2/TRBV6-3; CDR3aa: ASSYSRDNNEKLF
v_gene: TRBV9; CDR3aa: ASKPGGTGELF
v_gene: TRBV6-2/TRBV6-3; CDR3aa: ASSLGGAAGEKLF
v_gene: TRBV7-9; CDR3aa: ASSSTDRAYGYT
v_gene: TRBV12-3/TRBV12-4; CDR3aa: ASSFGGTEAF
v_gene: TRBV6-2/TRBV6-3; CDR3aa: ASSSLSEQY
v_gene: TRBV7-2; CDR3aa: ASSLGPLYEQY
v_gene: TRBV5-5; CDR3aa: ASSLEGGSNQPQH
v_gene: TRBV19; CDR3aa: ASSNQARWNQPQH
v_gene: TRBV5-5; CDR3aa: ASSPGLSNTEAF
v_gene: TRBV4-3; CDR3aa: ASSQDTGEVGDTQY